The clone carrying this TCR beta chain was observed once. The sample originates from a study of blood T cells in healthy people across ages. There are 14 residues in the CDR3. Germline V gene data show CDR1 as ENHRY and CDR2 as SYGVKD. PCR was performed a second time for roughly 7 to 12 cycles using a sample-barcoded 5' primer and a J-beta primer mix. Unique molecular identifiers of 12 random nucleotides labeled each cDNA. Per sample, CDR3-containing paired-end reads numbered at least 3 million. Using its own MiXCR run on the 5' RACE reads, TCRdb lists one record per CDR3 protein. The repertoire consists of approximately 1.5 million distinct CDR3 sequences, with about 31% occurring once and the leading ten covering about 11%.

The sequence came from a woman aged 25 to 39 in good health. The chain joins TRBV10-3 to TRBJ2-1; possible D gene TRBD1, 5 bases. The J call may be in error: the DNA end matches TRBJ2-7 better. The sample was blood. In nucleotides, the CDR3 is TGTGCCATCAGTCCTTCTGACAGCGACAATGAGCAGTACTTC. This gives the protein CAISPSDSDNEQYF.